This section outlines one T cell receptor (beta chain) sequence together with its context. Its target is unknown. This sample is drawn from a study of blood T cells in healthy people across ages. Study-wide findings and caveats: Per million T cells, TCR beta diversity dropped roughly linearly as age increased. Unsorted PBMCs blocked a conclusive comparison of naive and antigen-experienced cells.

Ten milliliters of peripheral blood were drawn from each donor into EDTA-treated tubes. Combining a sample-barcoded 5' primer with a J-beta primer mix, a second PCR ran for about 7 to 11 cycles. TCRdb fed the 5' RACE reads into MiXCR, producing one record per CDR3 protein. The sample has approximately 1.5 million distinct CDR3 sequences; around 35% are singletons. The sequenced material came from blood. This sequence was found in a young woman in good health.

CDR3 DNA: TGTGCCAGCAGTCCCCGGGCCCCCGGGGTGGGGCAGTATTTT. Amino acids: CASSPRAPGVGQYF. The V call is TRBV28, the J call TRBJ2-3; TRBD2 might be the D (5 bases). Germline CDR1 and CDR2: MDHEN and SYDVKM. The CDR3 is 14 amino acids. V was shortened by 5 bases and J by 11 bases, with 20 bases between the two germline ends.